Sequencing of this T cell receptor (beta chain) was carried out in a study of OX40 agonist ivuxolimab in advanced cancers. The overall study: Ivuxolimab, which patients received intravenously every 2 weeks, was dosed at 0.01 to 10 mg/kg. Study-wide findings and caveats: Normalized T-cell clonal expansion was also low in some nonresponders.

Regarding this clone: Its antigen is undetermined.

CDR3 length: 15 amino acids. Germline V gives CDR1 SGHRS, CDR2 YFSETQ. V lost 0 bases and J lost 1, with 8 bases in between. Data came from immunoSEQ multiplex PCR; TCRdb stores just in-frame clones and leaves some out. Among 70,000 to 100,000 clones listed, roughly 84% were seen once. Source: CD4+ or CD8+ T cells sorted from blood, taken in a trial of the OX40 agonist ivuxolimab. The sequence was obtained from an adult with an advanced solid tumor such as melanoma, head and neck, liver or kidney cancer. The chain is built from TRBV5-1 and TRBJ2-1; D tentatively reads TRBD1 or TRBD2 (5 bases each). CDR3 sequence: CASSLGGGSYNEQFF. Here the CDR3 DNA reads TGCGCCAGCAGCTTGGGGGGCGGGTCCTACAATGAGCAGTTCTTC.